The 20 T cell receptor beta chains below come from one sample, sequenced in a study of control samples from healthy donors and cancer patients. Generated by immunoSEQ multiplex PCR, the TCRdb table keeps only in-frame clones and is missing some. The table has around 12,000 clones, 85% to 95% seen once. The sequencing input was PBMCs. These receptors all come from an elderly man with lung cancer.

CDR3 sequence reads: CASSLEERGRDTQYF. Here the CDR3 DNA reads TGCGCCAGCAGCTTGGAGGAGCGGGGCAGAGATACGCAGTATTTT. The V and J genes are TRBV5-1 and TRBJ2-3, with 7 bases that match TRBD2. The germline V gene has CDR1 SGHRS and CDR2 YFSETQ. After removal of 0 bases from V and 5 bases from J, the junction contained 6 bases not matched to a gene. CDR3 length: 15 amino acids.

This chain uses TRBV10-3 with TRBJ1-5; no clear D gene. The CDR3 has 13 residues. Germline V CDR1 and CDR2: ENHRY, SYGVKD. Trimming removed 3 bases from V and 4 bases from J, with 7 bases in between. CDR3 region: CAISERNNQPQHF. The CDR3, as DNA: TGTGCCATCAGTGAACGGAATAATCAGCCCCAGCATTTT.

V and J are TRBV5-1 and TRBJ2-3; 7 nucleotides align to TRBD1. CDR3 length equals 15 residues. V shed 2 bases and J 0 bases; nucleotides not matched to a gene: 3. Germline assignment: CDR1 SGHRS and CDR2 YFSETQ. CDR3 DNA: TGCGCCAGCAGCTTACAGGGGCCAAGCACAGATACGCAGTATTTT. Its protein product is CASSLQGPSTDTQYF.

The chain joins TRBV5-1 to TRBJ2-7; 7 bases are shared with TRBD1. The CDR3 is 15 amino acids. CDR1 and CDR2 from the germline V gene are SGHRS and YFSETQ. V trimming: 1 base; J trimming: 3 bases; junction bases outside the gene matches: 7. The CDR3 DNA sequence: TGCGCCAGCAGCTTGCGGGACAGCTCCCACTACGAGCAGTACTTC. Residues: CASSLRDSSHYEQYF.

The J gene is TRBJ1-1, the V gene TRBV11-3; D is uncertain. The CDR3 covers 11 residues. Germline loops: CDR1 SGHNT, CDR2 YENEEA. V dropped 4 bases and J dropped 11 bases, with 11 bases sitting between them. The CDR3 loop is CASSSGGTAFF. CDR3 nucleotide sequence: TGTGCCAGCAGCTCGGGAGGAACGGCTTTCTTT. Full variable domain (missing parts from reference TRBV11-3 and TRBJ1-1): EAGVVQSPRYKIIEKKQPVAFWCNPISGHNTLYWYLQNLGQGPELLIRYENEEAVDDSQLPKDRFSAERLKGVDSTLKIQPAELGDSAVYLCASSSGGTAFFGQGTRLTVV.

This clone was recorded once. The chain has TRBV29-1 and TRBJ2-7; no clear D gene. CDR1 is SQVTM and CDR2 is ANQGSEA in the germline V gene. This CDR3 contains 13 residues. V gave up 4 bases and J gave up 0 bases, with 10 bases separating them. CDR3 sequence: CSVAPSGSYEQYF. The CDR3 DNA reads as TGCAGCGTTGCCCCCTCGGGCTCCTACGAGCAGTACTTC.

This chain's CDR3 is CASSYPTASEQFF. As DNA, the CDR3 is TGTGCCAGCAGTTACCCCACGGCCTCGGAGCAGTTCTTC. The chain joins TRBV6-5 to TRBJ2-1; D gene ambiguous. Per germline, CDR1 MNHEY and CDR2 SVGAGI. Trimming stripped 2 bases from V and 10 bases from J, with 12 bases between. The CDR3 sequence is 13 residues long.

The V gene is TRBV6-2 or TRBV6-3, the J gene TRBJ1-3; maybe TRBD1 (5 bases). V was trimmed by 0 bases and J by 7 bases, leaving 25 bases between them. The CDR3 contains 19 residues. From germline, CDR1 is MNHEY and CDR2 SVGEGT. The CDR3 protein is CASSYSGTGPESTGNTIYF. CDR3 nucleotide sequence: TGTGCCAGCAGTTACTCAGGGACGGGCCCTGAATCGACGGGGAACACCATATATTTT.

V gene TRBV19 combines with J gene TRBJ1-5, with D possibly being TRBD1 (5 bases). V lost 5 bases and J 8 bases, leaving 19 bases between the germline ends. CDR3 size: 15 residues. Per the germline V gene, CDR1 is LNHDA and CDR2 is SQIVND (reference sequence). The CDR3: CASSFLGIRGEPQHF. In DNA form, the CDR3 reads TGTGCCAGTAGTTTCCTGGGTATCAGAGGGGAGCCCCAGCATTTT.

J is TRBJ2-3 and V is TRBV5-1; D is ambiguous. Trimming cost V 0 bases and J 5 bases, with 7 bases left between them. There are 13 residues in the CDR3. Germline V gene lookup returns CDR1 SGHRS and CDR2 YFSETQ. The CDR3 reads CASSLEPRDTQYF. Here the CDR3 DNA reads TGCGCCAGCAGCTTGGAACCTAGAGATACGCAGTATTTT. Combining the CDR3 with reference TRBV5-1 and TRBJ2-3 gives the whole variable domain KAGVTQTPRYLIKTRGQQVTLSCSPISGHRSVSWYQQTPGQGLQFLFEYFSETQRNKGNFPGRFSGRQFSNSRSEMNVSTLELGDSALYLCASSLEPRDTQYFGPGTRLTVL.

The chain couples TRBV15 to TRBJ2-4; D is possibly TRBD1 (5 bases). The CDR3 contains 17 residues. Deletions cut 0 bases from V and 4 bases from J, with 16 bases between. CDR1 and CDR2 from the germline V gene are LNHNV and YYDKDF (reference sequence). The chain's CDR3 is CATSRDSWVGAKNIQYF. The DNA of the CDR3 is TGTGCCACCAGCAGAGATTCGTGGGTAGGGGCTAAAAACATTCAGTACTTC.

This clone has just one count. In DNA form, the CDR3 reads TGTGCCAGCAGCTTGGGAAGGGCTAAGGGCAATGAGCAGTTCTTC. Its translation is CASSLGRAKGNEQFF. The chain links TRBV5-5 to TRBJ2-1; no firm D call. There are 15 residues in the CDR3. In germline, CDR1 is SGHKS, CDR2 YYEKEE (reference sequence). The V gene lost 0 bases and the J gene lost 6 bases, with 13 bases spanning the gap.

The genes are TRBV10-2 and TRBJ1-6, with D hard to call. Germline CDR1 is WSHSY and CDR2 is SAAADI. This CDR3 spans 18 amino acids. V gave up 10 bases and J gave up 0 bases, with 22 bases separating them. CDR3 nucleotides: TGCGCCAAGGTAACAGTGCTACTTCCTTGCTCCTATAATTCACCCCTCCACTTT. Encoded protein: CAKVTVLLPCSYNSPLHF.

This clone was detected only once. The V call is TRBV11-2, the J call TRBJ2-7, with D possibly TRBD1 on 7 matching bases. The CDR3 has 15 residues. V gave up 5 bases and J gave up 6 bases, with 20 bases separating them. The germline V gene encodes CDR1 SGHAT and CDR2 FQNNGV. The CDR3 here is CASSLQGGLIREQYV. CDR3 DNA: TGTGCCAGCAGCCTCCAGGGGGGACTGATTCGCGAGCAGTACGTC.

The chain carries TRBV5-4 and TRBJ1-1; 10 nucleotides align to TRBD1. Germline values: CDR1 SGHNT, CDR2 YYREEE (reference sequence). This CDR3 has 15 amino acids. Losses at the gene ends were 2 bases for V and 3 bases for J; bases not matched to a gene: 4. CDR3 coding DNA: TGTGCCAGCAGCTTAGGACAGGGGGTAGACACTGAAGCTTTCTTT. It translates to CASSLGQGVDTEAFF. The variable domain in full, completed from reference TRBV5-4 and TRBJ1-1, reads ETGVTQSPTHLIKTRGQQVTLRCSSQSGHNTVSWYQQALGQGPQFIFQYYREEENGRGNFPPRFSGLQFPNYSSELNVNALELDDSALYLCASSLGQGVDTEAFFGQGTRLTVV.

The V and J genes are TRBV6-1 and TRBJ2-7; possibly TRBD2 for D (5 bases). This CDR3 contains 16 residues. Germline values: CDR1 MNHNS, CDR2 SASEGT. Trimming removed 1 base at V and 2 bases at J, with 15 bases between. In DNA form, the CDR3 reads TGTGCCAGCAGTGAAGTGGGTAGAGGGTCCCCCTACGAGCAGTACTTC. Its protein product is CASSEVGRGSPYEQYF.

The J gene is TRBJ2-1, the V gene TRBV5-1; no reliable D call. The CDR3 totals 13 residues. From germline, CDR1 is SGHRS and CDR2 YFSETQ. V was clipped by 0 bases and J by 4 bases, with 5 bases between them. Here the CDR3 reads CASSLGDYNEQFF. CDR3 DNA sequence: TGCGCCAGCAGCTTGGGGGATTACAATGAGCAGTTCTTC.

V usage is TRBV7-9 and J usage is TRBJ2-1; the match to TRBD2 covers 9 bases. Trimming took 5 bases from V and 5 from J; bases not matched to a gene: 7. CDR1 and CDR2 (germline): SEHNR, FQNEAQ (reference sequence). The CDR3 is 15 residues long. The CDR3 region has the DNA TGTGCCAGCAGCCCCGGACTAGCGAGAGACAATGAGCAGTTCTTC. Translation gives CASSPGLARDNEQFF.

CDR3 in DNA: TGTGCCAGTAGTATGGGCAGGGCCACCGGGGAGCTGTTTTTT. Amino acids: CASSMGRATGELFF. The chain links TRBV19 to TRBJ2-2; D is possibly TRBD1 (5 bases). The germline gives CDR1 LNHDA, CDR2 SQIVND (reference sequence). This CDR3 comprises 14 residues. Deletions cut 3 bases from V and 4 bases from J, with 9 bases between. The entire variable domain, with the rest obtained from reference TRBV19 and TRBJ2-2, is as follows: DGGITQSPKYLFRKEGQNVTLSCEQNLNHDAMYWYRQDPGQGLRLIYYSQIVNDFQKGDIAEGYSVSREKKESFPLTVTSAQKNPTAFYLCASSMGRATGELFFGEGSRLTVL.

The chain couples TRBV6-2 or TRBV6-3 to TRBJ1-5; weak D call: TRBD1 (6 bases). This CDR3 comprises 14 residues. The V gene lost 0 bases and the J gene lost 4 bases, with 7 bases spanning the gap. Germline CDR1 and CDR2: MNHEY and SVGEGT. The CDR3 nucleotides read TGTGCCAGCAGTTACTCGCAGGGGAATCAGCCCCAGCATTTT. Residues: CASSYSQGNQPQHF.